The rows below give T cell receptor beta chains drawn from one sample of a study of beta chain features in type 1 diabetes. This table comes from immunoSEQ multiplex PCR, and its TCRdb copy is limited to in-frame clones, with some not included. In the table there are 150,000 to 200,000 clones, 10% to 15% of which are singletons. The specimen was central memory CD4+ T cells from blood. All receptors come from a woman younger than 35 in good health. Both conserved end residues are part of each CDR3. The order of the fields is CDR3 length, J gene, V gene, CDR3 protein.

CDR3 length: 14
J gene: TRBJ2-1
V gene: TRBV30
CDR3 protein: CAWVGGRTYNEQFF

CDR3 length: 14
J gene: TRBJ2-4
V gene: TRBV9
CDR3 protein: CASSAGLAGAVQYF

CDR3 length: 14
J gene: TRBJ2-7
V gene: TRBV28
CDR3 protein: CASSPGTGWPEQYF

CDR3 length: 15
J gene: TRBJ1-5
V gene: TRBV6-5
CDR3 protein: CASSYSLGGQQPQHF

CDR3 length: 16
J gene: TRBJ2-1
V gene: TRBV4-3
CDR3 protein: CASSQAYSGGVGEQFF

CDR3 length: 15
J gene: TRBJ2-2
V gene: TRBV5-1
CDR3 protein: CASSLAGAGTGELFF

CDR3 length: 17
J gene: TRBJ2-3
V gene: TRBV28
CDR3 protein: CASSSGSLAGVKDTQYF

CDR3 length: 15
J gene: TRBJ2-1
V gene: TRBV18
CDR3 protein: CASSPTRDRGPEQFF

CDR3 length: 15
J gene: TRBJ1-5
V gene: TRBV2
CDR3 protein: CASSGAGYSNQPQHF

CDR3 length: 18
J gene: TRBJ1-1
V gene: TRBV4-1
CDR3 protein: CASSFRAGQGNKNTEAFF

CDR3 length: 16
J gene: TRBJ1-3
V gene: TRBV9
CDR3 protein: CASSVGTGASGNTIYF

CDR3 length: 18
J gene: TRBJ2-7
V gene: TRBV4-1
CDR3 protein: CASSQVDFIGTGAYEQYF

CDR3 length: 16
J gene: TRBJ2-7
V gene: TRBV4-1
CDR3 protein: CASSQVLGGGTYEQYF

CDR3 length: 15
J gene: TRBJ2-2
V gene: TRBV5-6
CDR3 protein: CASSIGDRAAGELFF

CDR3 length: 16
J gene: TRBJ2-1
V gene: TRBV4-3
CDR3 protein: CASSQELAASYNEQFF

CDR3 length: 15
J gene: TRBJ1-1
V gene: TRBV5-1
CDR3 protein: CASSLVDRMDTEAFF

CDR3 length: 14
J gene: TRBJ2-2
V gene: TRBV2
CDR3 protein: CASSVTVNTGELFF

CDR3 length: 16
J gene: TRBJ2-3
V gene: TRBV2
CDR3 protein: CATRTSAGISTDTQYF

CDR3 length: 15
J gene: TRBJ1-4
V gene: TRBV11-3
CDR3 protein: CASSRTGTGTEKLFF

CDR3 length: 17
J gene: TRBJ2-7
V gene: TRBV2
CDR3 protein: CASSDWGLRGRKDEQYF

CDR3 length: 16
J gene: TRBJ1-3
V gene: TRBV7-2
CDR3 protein: CASSFQRTVVLNTIYF

CDR3 length: 16
J gene: TRBJ1-2
V gene: TRBV18
CDR3 protein: CASSPSTGQNNYGYTF

CDR3 length: 13
J gene: TRBJ2-3
V gene: TRBV9
CDR3 protein: CASSPDPAGTQYF

CDR3 length: 16
J gene: TRBJ2-2
V gene: TRBV5-4
CDR3 protein: CASSLVQGTNTGELFF

CDR3 length: 11
J gene: TRBJ2-1
V gene: TRBV11-2
CDR3 protein: CASSPRNEQFF

CDR3 length: 16
J gene: TRBJ1-1
V gene: TRBV9
CDR3 protein: CASSSLVRSGGTEAFF

CDR3 length: 17
J gene: TRBJ2-7
V gene: TRBV7-9
CDR3 protein: CASSRFIGQGMPYEQYF

CDR3 length: 13
J gene: TRBJ1-2
V gene: TRBV30
CDR3 protein: CAWSTTGSYGYTF

CDR3 length: 15
J gene: TRBJ2-1
V gene: TRBV7-3
CDR3 protein: CASSPTGGRYNEQFF

CDR3 length: 18
J gene: TRBJ2-2
V gene: TRBV5-4
CDR3 protein: CASSDRLAGGANTGELFF

CDR3 length: 16
J gene: TRBJ1-2
V gene: TRBV15
CDR3 protein: CATSSVRGHDLYGYTF

CDR3 length: 15
J gene: TRBJ2-1
V gene: TRBV5-1
CDR3 protein: CASSLGTGVYNEQFF

CDR3 length: 12
J gene: TRBJ2-1
V gene: TRBV9
CDR3 protein: CASSVDAGGQFF

CDR3 length: 14
J gene: TRBJ1-5
V gene: TRBV28
CDR3 protein: CASISGNSNQPQHF

CDR3 length: 14
J gene: TRBJ2-7
V gene: TRBV4-1
CDR3 protein: CASSLSDLDYEQYF

CDR3 length: 14
J gene: TRBJ1-2
V gene: TRBV30
CDR3 protein: CAWKTGTGHYGYTF

CDR3 length: 15
J gene: TRBJ2-7
V gene: TRBV6-5
CDR3 protein: CASSQQRQGPYEQYF

CDR3 length: 14
J gene: TRBJ1-1
V gene: TRBV7-9
CDR3 protein: CASSLIAGNTEAFF

CDR3 length: 15
J gene: TRBJ2-1
V gene: TRBV6-5
CDR3 protein: CASSYDRGGGNEQFF

CDR3 length: 18
J gene: TRBJ2-2
V gene: TRBV30
CDR3 protein: CAWNFWTSGSRSTGELFF

CDR3 length: 16
J gene: TRBJ2-7
V gene: TRBV29-1
CDR3 protein: CSPGGLAGSVSYEQYF

CDR3 length: 16
J gene: TRBJ1-1
V gene: TRBV6-1
CDR3 protein: CASSEAKGAARTEAFF